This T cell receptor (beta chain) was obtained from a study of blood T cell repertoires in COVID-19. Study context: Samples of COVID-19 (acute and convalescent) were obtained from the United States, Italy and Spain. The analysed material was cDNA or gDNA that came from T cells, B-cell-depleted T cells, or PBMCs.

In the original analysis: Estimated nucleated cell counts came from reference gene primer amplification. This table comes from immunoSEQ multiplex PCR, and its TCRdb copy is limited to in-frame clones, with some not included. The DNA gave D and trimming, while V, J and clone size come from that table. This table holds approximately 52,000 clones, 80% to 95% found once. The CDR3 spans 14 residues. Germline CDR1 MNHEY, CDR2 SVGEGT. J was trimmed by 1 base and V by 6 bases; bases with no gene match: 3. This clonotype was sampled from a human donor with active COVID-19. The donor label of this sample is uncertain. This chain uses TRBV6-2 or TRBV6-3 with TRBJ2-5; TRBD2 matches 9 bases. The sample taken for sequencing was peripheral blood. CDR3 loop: CASSRLAAQETQYF. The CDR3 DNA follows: TGTGCCAGCAGCCGACTAGCGGCCCAAGAGACCCAGTACTTC.